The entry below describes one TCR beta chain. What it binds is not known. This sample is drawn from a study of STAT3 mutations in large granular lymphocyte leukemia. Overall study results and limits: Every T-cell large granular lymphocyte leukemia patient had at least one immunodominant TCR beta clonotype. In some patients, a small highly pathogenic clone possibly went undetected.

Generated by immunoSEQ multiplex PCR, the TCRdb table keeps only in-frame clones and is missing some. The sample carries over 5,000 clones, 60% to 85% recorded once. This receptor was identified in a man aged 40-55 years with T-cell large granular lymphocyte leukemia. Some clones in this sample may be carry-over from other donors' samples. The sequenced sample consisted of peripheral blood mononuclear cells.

The CDR3 nucleotides are TGTGCCAGCTCGGCGGGAGACCCGAACACCGGGGAGCTGTTTTTT. Translation gives CASSAGDPNTGELFF. The J gene is TRBJ2-2, the V gene TRBV18, with 7 bases fitting TRBD2. Per germline, CDR1 KGHSH and CDR2 LQKENI. This CDR3 comprises 15 residues. The V segment lost 6 bases and the J segment 0 bases; nucleotides outside the gene matches: 4.